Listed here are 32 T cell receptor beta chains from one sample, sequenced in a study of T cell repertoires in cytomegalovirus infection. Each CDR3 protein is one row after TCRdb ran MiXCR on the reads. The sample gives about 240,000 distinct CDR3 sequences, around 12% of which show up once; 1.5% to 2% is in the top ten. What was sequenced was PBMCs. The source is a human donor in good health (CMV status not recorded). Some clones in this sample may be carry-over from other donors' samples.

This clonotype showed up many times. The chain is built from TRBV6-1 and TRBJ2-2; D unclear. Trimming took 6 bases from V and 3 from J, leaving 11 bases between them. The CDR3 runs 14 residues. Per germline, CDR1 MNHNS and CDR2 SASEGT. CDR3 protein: CASRVGRDTGELFF. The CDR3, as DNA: TGTGCCAGCAGAGTCGGACGGGACACCGGGGAGCTGTTTTTT.

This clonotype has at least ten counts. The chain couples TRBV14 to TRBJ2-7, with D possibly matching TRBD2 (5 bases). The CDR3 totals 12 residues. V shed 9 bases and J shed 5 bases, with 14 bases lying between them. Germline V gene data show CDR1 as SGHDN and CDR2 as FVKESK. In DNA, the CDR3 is TGTGCCAGTTCGCCCGCGGGCAACGAGCAGTACTTC. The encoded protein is CASSPAGNEQYF.

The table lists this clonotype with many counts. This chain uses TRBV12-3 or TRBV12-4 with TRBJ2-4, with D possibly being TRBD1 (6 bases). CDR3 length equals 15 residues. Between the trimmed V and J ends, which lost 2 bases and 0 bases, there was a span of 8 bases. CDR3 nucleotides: TGTGCCAGCAGTTTAAGGGGGAGAGCCAAAAACATTCAGTACTTC. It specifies CASSLRGRAKNIQYF.

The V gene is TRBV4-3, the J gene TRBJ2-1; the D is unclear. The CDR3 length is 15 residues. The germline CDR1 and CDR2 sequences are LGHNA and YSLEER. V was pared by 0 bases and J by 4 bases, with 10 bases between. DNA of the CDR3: TGCGCCAGCAGCCAAGATTTCGGGCAGTACAATGAGCAGTTCTTC. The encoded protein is CASSQDFGQYNEQFF.

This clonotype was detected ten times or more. CDR3 sequence reads: CASSLAPTGANYGYTF. The CDR3 nucleotides are TGTGCCAGCAGCTTAGCCCCGACCGGGGCAAACTATGGCTACACCTTC. The rearrangement joins TRBV7-2 to TRBJ1-2, with a tentative D call TRBD1 (5 bases). The CDR3 spans 16 residues. Germline lookup yields CDR1 SGHTA and CDR2 FQGNSA. Trimming pared 0 bases from V and 2 bases from J, leaving 13 bases between.

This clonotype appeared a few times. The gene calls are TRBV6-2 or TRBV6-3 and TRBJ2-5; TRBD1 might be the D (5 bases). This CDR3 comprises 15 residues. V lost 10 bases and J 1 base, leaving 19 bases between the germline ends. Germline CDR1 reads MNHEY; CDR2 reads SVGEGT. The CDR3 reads CATKLHRQGQETQYF. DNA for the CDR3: TGTGCCACCAAGCTCCATCGGCAGGGCCAAGAGACCCAGTACTTC.

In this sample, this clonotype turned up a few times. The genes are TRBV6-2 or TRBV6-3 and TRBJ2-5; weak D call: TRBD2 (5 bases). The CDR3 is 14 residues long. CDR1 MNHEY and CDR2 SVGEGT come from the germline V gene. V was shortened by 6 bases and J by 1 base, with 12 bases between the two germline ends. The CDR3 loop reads CASRGPGSQETQYF. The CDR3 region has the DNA TGTGCCAGCAGAGGACCGGGGTCCCAAGAGACCCAGTACTTC.

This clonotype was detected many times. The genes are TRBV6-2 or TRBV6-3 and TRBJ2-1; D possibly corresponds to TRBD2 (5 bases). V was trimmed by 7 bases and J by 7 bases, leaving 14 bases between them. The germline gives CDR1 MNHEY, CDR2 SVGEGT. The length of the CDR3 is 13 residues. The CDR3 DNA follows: TGTGCCAGCAATGACGGGATAGGTAATGAGCAGTTCTTC. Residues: CASNDGIGNEQFF.

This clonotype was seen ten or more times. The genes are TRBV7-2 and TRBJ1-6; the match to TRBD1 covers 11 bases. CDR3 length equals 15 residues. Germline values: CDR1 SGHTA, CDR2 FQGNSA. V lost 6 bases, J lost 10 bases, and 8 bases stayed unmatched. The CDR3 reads CASSQDRGQGSPLHF. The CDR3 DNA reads TGTGCCAGCAGTCAGGACAGGGGGCAAGGGTCACCCCTCCACTTT.

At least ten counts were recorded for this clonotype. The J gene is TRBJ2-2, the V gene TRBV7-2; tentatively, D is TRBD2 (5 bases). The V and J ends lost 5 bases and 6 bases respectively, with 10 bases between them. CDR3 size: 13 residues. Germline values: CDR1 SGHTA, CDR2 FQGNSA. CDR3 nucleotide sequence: TGTGCCAGCAGCGACCGGGGTCCCGGGGAGCTGTTTTTT. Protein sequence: CASSDRGPGELFF.

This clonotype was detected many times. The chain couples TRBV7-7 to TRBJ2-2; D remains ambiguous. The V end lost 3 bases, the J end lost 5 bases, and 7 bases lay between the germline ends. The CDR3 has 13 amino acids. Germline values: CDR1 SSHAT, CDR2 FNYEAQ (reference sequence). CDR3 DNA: TGTGCCAGCAGCTTTGAATTAACCGGGGAGCTGTTTTTT. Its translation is CASSFELTGELFF.

CDR3 nucleotide sequence: TGCAGCGCCGAGGGGGGGGGATACACCTTC. This sequence encodes CSAEGGGYTF. The chain is built from TRBV29-1 and TRBJ1-2, with TRBD1 as a possible D gene (6 bases). Germline CDR1 and CDR2: SQVTM and ANQGSEA. The CDR3 is 10 amino acids. V was clipped by 7 bases and J by 11 bases, with 14 bases between them.

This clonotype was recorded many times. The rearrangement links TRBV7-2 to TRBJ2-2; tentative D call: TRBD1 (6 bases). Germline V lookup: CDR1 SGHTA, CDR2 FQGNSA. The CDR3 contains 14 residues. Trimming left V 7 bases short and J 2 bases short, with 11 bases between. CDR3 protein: CASTLRGNTGELFF. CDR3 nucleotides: TGTGCCAGCACCCTCAGGGGTAACACCGGGGAGCTGTTTTTT. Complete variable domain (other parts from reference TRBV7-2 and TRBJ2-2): GAGVSQSPSNKVTEKGKDVELRCDPISGHTALYWYRQSLGQGLEFLIYFQGNSAPDKSGLPSDRFSAERTGGSVSTLTIQRTQQEDSAVYLCASTLRGNTGELFFGEGSRLTVL.

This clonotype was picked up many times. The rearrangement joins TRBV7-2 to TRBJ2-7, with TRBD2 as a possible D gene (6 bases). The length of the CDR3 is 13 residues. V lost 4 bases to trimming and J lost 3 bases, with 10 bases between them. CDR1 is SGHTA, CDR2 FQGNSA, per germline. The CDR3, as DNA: TGTGCCAGCAGCTCCGGGAGTGGCTACGAGCAGTACTTC. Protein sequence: CASSSGSGYEQYF.

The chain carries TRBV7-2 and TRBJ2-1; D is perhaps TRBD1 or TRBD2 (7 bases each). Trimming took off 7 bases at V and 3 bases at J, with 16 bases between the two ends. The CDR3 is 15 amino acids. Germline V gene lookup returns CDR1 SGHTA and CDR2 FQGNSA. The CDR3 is CASTPGGGFYNEQFF. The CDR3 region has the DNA TGTGCCAGCACCCCAGGGGGGGGTTTCTACAATGAGCAGTTCTTC.

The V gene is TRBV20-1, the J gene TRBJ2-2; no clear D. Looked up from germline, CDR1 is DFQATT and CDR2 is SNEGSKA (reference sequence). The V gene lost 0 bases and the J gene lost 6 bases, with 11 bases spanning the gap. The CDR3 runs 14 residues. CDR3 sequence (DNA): TGCAGTGCTAGAGATACCCATTCCTCCGGGGAGCTGTTTTTT. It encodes CSARDTHSSGELFF.

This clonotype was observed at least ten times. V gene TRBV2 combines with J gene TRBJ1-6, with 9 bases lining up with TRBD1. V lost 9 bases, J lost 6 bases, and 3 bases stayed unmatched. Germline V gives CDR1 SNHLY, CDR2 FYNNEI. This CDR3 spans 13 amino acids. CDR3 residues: CARAGQGNSPLHF. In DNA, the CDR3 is TGTGCCAGGGCGGGACAGGGTAATTCACCCCTCCACTTT.

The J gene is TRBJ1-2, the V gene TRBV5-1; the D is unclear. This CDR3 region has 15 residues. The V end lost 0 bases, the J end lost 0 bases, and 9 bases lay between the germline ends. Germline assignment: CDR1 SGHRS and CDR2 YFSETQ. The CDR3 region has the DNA TGCGCCAGCAGCTTGGTCGACATGGCTAACTATGGCTACACCTTC. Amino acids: CASSLVDMANYGYTF.

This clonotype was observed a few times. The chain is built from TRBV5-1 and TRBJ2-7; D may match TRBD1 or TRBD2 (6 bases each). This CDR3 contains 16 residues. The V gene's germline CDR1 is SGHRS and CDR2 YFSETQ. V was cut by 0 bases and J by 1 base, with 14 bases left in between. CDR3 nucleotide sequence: TGCGCCAGCAGCTTGGCCGGGGGCGCTGATTCCTACGAGCAGTACTTC. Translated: CASSLAGGADSYEQYF.

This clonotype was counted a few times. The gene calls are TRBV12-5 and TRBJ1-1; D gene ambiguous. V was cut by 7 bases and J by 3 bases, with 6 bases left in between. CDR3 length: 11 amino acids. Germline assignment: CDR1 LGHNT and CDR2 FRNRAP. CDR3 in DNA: TGTGCTAGTGTCCGGGACACTGAAGCTTTCTTT. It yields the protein CASVRDTEAFF. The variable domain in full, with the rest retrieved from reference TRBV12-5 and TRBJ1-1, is DARVTQTPRHKVTEMGQEVTMRCQPILGHNTVFWYRQTMMQGLELLAYFRNRAPLDDSGMPKDRFSAEMPDATLATLKIQPSEPRDSAVYFCASVRDTEAFFGQGTRLTVV.

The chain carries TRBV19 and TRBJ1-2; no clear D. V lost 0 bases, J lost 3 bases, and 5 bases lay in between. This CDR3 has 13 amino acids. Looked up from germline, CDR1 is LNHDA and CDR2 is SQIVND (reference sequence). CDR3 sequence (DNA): TGTGCCAGTAGTATAGATACAGACTATGGCTACACCTTC. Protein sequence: CASSIDTDYGYTF. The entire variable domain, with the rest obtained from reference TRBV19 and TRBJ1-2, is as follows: DGGITQSPKYLFRKEGQNVTLSCEQNLNHDAMYWYRQDPGQGLRLIYYSQIVNDFQKGDIAEGYSVSREKKESFPLTVTSAQKNPTAFYLCASSIDTDYGYTFGSGTRLTVV.

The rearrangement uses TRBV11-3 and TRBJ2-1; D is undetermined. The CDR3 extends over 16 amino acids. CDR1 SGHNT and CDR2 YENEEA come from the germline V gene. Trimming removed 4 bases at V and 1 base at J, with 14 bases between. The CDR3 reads CASSSWSDESYNEQFF. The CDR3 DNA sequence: TGTGCCAGCAGCTCCTGGTCGGACGAGTCCTACAATGAGCAGTTCTTC.

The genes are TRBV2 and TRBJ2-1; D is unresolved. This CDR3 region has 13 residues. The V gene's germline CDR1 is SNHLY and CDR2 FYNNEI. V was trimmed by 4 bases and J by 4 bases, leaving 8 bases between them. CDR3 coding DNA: TGTGCCAGCAGTGTGTGGGGATACAATGAGCAGTTCTTC. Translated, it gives CASSVWGYNEQFF.

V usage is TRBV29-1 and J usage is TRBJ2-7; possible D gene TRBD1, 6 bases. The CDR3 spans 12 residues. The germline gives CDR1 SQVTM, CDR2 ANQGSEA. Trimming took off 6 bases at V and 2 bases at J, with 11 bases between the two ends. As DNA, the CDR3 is TGCAGCGTCTCCGGGACACCCTACGAGCAGTACTTC. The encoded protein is CSVSGTPYEQYF.

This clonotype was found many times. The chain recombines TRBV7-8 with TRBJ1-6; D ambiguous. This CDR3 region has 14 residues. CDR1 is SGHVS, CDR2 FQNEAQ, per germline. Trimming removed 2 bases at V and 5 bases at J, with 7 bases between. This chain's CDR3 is CASSLSEDNSPLHF. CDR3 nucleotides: TGTGCCAGCAGCTTATCGGAGGATAATTCACCCCTCCACTTT. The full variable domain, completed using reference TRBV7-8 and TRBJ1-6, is GAGVSQSPRYKVAKRGQDVALRCDPISGHVSLFWYQQALGQGPEFLTYFQNEAQLDKSGLPSDRFFAERPEGSVSTLKIQRTQQEDSAVYLCASSLSEDNSPLHFGNGTRLTVT.

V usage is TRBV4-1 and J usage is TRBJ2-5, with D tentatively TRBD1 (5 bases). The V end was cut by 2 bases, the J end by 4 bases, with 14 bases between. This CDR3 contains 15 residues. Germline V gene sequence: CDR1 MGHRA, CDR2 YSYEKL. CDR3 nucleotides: TGCGCCAGCAGCCAAAGTTTCAGGGTCGGAGAGACCCAGTACTTC. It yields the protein CASSQSFRVGETQYF.

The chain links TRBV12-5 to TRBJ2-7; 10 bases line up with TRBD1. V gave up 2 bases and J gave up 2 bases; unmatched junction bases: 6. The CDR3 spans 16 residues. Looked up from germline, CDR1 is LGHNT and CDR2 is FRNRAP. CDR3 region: CASGLLDRGRAYEQYF. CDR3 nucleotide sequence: TGTGCTAGTGGTTTGTTAGACAGGGGGCGCGCCTACGAGCAGTACTTC.

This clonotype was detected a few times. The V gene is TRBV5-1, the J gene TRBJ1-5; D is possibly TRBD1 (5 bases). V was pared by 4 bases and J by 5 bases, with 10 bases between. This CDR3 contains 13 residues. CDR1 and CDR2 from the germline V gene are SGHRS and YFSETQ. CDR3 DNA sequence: TGCGCCAGCAGCCCGGGACGGGATCAGCCCCAGCATTTT. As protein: CASSPGRDQPQHF.

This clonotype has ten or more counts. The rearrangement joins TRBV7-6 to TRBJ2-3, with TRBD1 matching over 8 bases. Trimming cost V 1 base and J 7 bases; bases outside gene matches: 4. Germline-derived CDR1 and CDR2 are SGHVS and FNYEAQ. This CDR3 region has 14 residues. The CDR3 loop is CASSLGTGLNTQYF. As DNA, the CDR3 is TGTGCCAGCAGCTTAGGGACAGGGCTGAATACGCAGTATTTT. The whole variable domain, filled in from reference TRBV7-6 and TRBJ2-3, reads GAGVSQSPRYKVTKRGQDVALRCDPISGHVSLYWYRQALGQGPEFLTYFNYEAQQDKSGLPNDRFSAERPEGSISTLTIQRTEQRDSAMYRCASSLGTGLNTQYFGPGTRLTVL.

The CDR3 here is CASSSPPGGLETQYF. The CDR3 nucleotides are TGTGCCAGCAGCTCTCCCCCAGGGGGCCTAGAGACCCAGTACTTC. The rearrangement links TRBV7-9 to TRBJ2-5; the match to TRBD1 covers 8 bases. Germline V gene lookup returns CDR1 SEHNR and CDR2 FQNEAQ (reference sequence). Trimming at V came to 4 bases and at J to 4 bases, leaving 8 bases not matched to a gene. The CDR3 runs to 15 residues.

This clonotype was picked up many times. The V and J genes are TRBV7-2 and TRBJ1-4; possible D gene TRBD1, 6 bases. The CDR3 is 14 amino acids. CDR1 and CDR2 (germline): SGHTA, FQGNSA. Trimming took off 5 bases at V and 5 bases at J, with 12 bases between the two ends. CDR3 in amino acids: CASSTGQDNEKLFF. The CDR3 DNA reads TGTGCCAGCAGCACGGGACAAGACAATGAAAAACTGTTTTTT.

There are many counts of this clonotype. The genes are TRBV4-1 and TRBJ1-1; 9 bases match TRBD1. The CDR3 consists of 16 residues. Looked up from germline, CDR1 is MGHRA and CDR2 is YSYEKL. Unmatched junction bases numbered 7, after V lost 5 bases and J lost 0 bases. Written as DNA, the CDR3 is TGCGCCAGCAGCACCGGGACAGGGAGTTTGAACACTGAAGCTTTCTTT. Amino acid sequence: CASSTGTGSLNTEAFF.